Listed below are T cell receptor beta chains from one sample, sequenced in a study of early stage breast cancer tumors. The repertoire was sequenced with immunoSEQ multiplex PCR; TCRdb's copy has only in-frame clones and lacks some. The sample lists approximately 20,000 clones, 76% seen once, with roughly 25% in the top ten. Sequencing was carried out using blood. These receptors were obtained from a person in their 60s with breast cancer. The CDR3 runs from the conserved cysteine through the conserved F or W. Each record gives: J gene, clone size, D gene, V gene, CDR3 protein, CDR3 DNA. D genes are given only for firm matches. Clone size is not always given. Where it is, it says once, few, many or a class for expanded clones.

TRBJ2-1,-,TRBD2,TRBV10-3,CAIRMTSGDNEQFF,TGTGCCATCAGGATGACTAGCGGGGACAATGAGCAGTTCTTC
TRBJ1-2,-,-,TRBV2,CASRPEHGYTF,TGTGCCAGCAGACCAGAGCATGGCTACACCTTC
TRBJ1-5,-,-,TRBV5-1,CASSPRDTNQPQHF,TGCGCCAGCAGCCCCCGGGACACCAATCAGCCCCAGCATTTT
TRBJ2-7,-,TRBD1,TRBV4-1,CASSQSQGAFYEQYF,TGCGCCAGCAGCCAGTCACAGGGGGCGTTCTACGAGCAGTACTTC
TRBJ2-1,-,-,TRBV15,CATSFLTGNEQFF,TGTGCCACCAGCTTCTTAACAGGTAATGAGCAGTTCTTC
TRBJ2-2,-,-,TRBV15,CATSRRATPLRSANTGELFF,TGTGCCACCAGCAGACGTGCTACCCCTTTGCGGAGCGCGAACACCGGGGAGCTGTTTTTT
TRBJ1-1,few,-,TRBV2,CASTVLRTEAFF,TGTGCCAGCACAGTCCTTAGGACCGAAGCTTTCTTT
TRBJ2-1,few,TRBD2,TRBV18,CASTTSTSYNEQFF,TGTGCCAGCACGACTAGCACGTCCTACAATGAGCAGTTCTTC
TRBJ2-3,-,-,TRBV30,CAWRASSDTQYF,TGTGCCTGGAGGGCTAGTTCAGATACGCAGTATTTT
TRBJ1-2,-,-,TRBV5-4,CASSLYGQRIDGYTF,TGTGCCAGCAGCTTGTACGGGCAGAGAATCGATGGCTACACCTTC
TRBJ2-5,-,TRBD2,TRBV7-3,CASSLGRGGIQETQYF,TGTGCCAGCAGCTTGGGGCGGGGGGGCATCCAAGAGACCCAGTACTTC
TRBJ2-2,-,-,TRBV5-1,CASSLASGQVGGELFF,TGCGCCAGCAGCTTGGCCTCAGGGCAAGTGGGCGGGGAGCTGTTTTTT
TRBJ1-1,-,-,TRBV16,CASSQSTRDKAFF,TGTGCCAGCAGCCAATCGACACGGGATAAAGCTTTCTTT
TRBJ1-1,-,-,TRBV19,CASSIMINTEAFF,TGTGCCAGTAGTATTATGATAAACACTGAAGCTTTCTTT
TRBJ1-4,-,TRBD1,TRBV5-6,CASSPPGQGAGTANEKLFF,TGTGCCAGCAGCCCTCCGGGACAGGGGGCAGGTACAGCTAATGAAAAACTGTTTTTT
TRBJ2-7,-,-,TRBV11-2,CASSLGVGEIYEQYF,TGTGCCAGCAGCTTAGGGGTTGGGGAAATCTACGAGCAGTACTTC
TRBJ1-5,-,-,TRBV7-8,CASSLARVNQPQHF,TGTGCCAGCAGCTTAGCCAGGGTCAATCAGCCCCAGCATTTT
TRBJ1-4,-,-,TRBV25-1,CASSDGGARGTEKLFF,TGTGCCAGCAGTGACGGTGGGGCCCGAGGGACTGAAAAACTGTTTTTT
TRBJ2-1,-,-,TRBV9,CASSSGLHNEQFF,TGTGCCAGCAGCTCGGGACTTCACAATGAGCAGTTCTTC
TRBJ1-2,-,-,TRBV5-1,CASSTIQDRSNYGYTF,TGCGCCAGCAGCACTATCCAGGACCGGTCTAACTATGGCTACACCTTC
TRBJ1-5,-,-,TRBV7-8,CASSLNGPNQPQHF,TGTGCCAGCAGCCTGAACGGGCCCAATCAGCCCCAGCATTTT
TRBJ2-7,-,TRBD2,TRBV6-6,CASSTGRAGVWYEQYF,TGTGCCAGCAGTACTGGGAGAGCGGGAGTATGGTACGAGCAGTACTTC
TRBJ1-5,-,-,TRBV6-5,CASSYSYRGGQPQHF,TGTGCCAGCAGTTACTCGTACCGAGGCGGTCAGCCCCAGCATTTT
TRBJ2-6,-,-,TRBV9,CASSVPSSGANVLTF,TGTGCCAGCAGCGTACCCAGCTCTGGGGCCAACGTCCTGACTTTC
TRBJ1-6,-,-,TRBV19,CASSMVVGRNSPLHF,TGTGCCAGTAGTATGGTCGTCGGACGTAATTCACCCCTCCACTTT
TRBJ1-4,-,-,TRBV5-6,CASSFLGRHNEKLFF,TGTGCCAGCAGCTTTTTGGGACGGCATAATGAAAAACTGTTTTTT
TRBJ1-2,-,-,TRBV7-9,CASSLGPSYGYTF,TGTGCCAGCAGCTTAGGCCCGTCCTATGGCTACACCTTC
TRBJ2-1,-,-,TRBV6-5,CASSYSSLSEQFF,TGTGCCAGCAGTTACTCATCACTCAGTGAGCAGTTCTTC
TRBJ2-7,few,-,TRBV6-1,CASSEAQQGTYEQYF,TGTGCCAGCAGTGAAGCGCAGCAGGGTACCTACGAGCAGTACTTC
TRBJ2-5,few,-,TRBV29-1,CSVDGYQETQYF,TGCAGCGTTGATGGATACCAAGAGACCCAGTACTTC
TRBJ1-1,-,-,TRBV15,CATSRDTSLGEAFF,TGTGCCACCAGCAGAGACACCTCGCTAGGGGAAGCTTTCTTT
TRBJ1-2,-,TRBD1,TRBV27,CASGGTGLSYGYTF,TGTGCCAGTGGGGGGACAGGTTTGTCCTATGGCTACACCTTC
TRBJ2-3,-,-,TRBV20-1,CSAARADTQYF,TGCAGTGCGGCCCGGGCAGATACGCAGTATTTT
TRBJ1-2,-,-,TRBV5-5,CASSPESQRLYGYTF,TGTGCCAGCAGCCCCGAGTCACAGCGTCTCTATGGCTACACCTTC
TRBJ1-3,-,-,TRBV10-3,CAITRGRTGNTIYF,TGTGCCATCACCCGAGGGAGGACTGGAAACACCATATATTTT
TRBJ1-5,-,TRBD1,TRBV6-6,CASSPTGARGNQPQHF,TGTGCCAGCAGTCCTACAGGGGCGCGGGGCAATCAGCCCCAGCATTTT
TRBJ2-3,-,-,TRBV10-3,CAISGDTGTDTQYF,TGTGCCATCAGTGGTGATACGGGCACAGATACGCAGTATTTT
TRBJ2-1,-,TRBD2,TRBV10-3,CAISASGAGVSNEQFF,TGTGCCATCAGTGCCTCGGGAGCGGGAGTGTCCAATGAGCAGTTCTTC
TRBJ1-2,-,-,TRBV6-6,CATVLYGPGDYGYTF,TGTGCCACCGTCCTATACGGCCCCGGCGACTATGGCTACACCTTC
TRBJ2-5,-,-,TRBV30,CAWSGGPGETQYF,TGTGCCTGGAGTGGGGGGCCAGGGGAGACCCAGTACTTC
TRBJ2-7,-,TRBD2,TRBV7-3,CASSQGLAGIYEQYF,TGTGCCAGCAGCCAGGGACTAGCGGGGATATACGAGCAGTACTTC
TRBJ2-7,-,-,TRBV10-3,CAINGAHTGNEQYF,TGTGCCATCAATGGGGCCCATACAGGGAACGAGCAGTACTTC
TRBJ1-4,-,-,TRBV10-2,CASSESLGKGGKLFF,TGCGCCAGCAGTGAGTCCCTGGGAAAGGGCGGGAAACTGTTTTTT
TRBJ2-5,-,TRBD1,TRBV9,CASSVYLGRGPGETQYF,TGTGCCAGCAGCGTATACCTTGGCAGGGGGCCGGGGGAGACCCAGTACTTC
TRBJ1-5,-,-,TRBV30,CAWSSSGTGPQHF,TGTGCCTGGAGCTCCTCCGGTACCGGGCCCCAGCATTTT
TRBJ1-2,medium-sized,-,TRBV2,CASSFETGYTF,TGTGCCAGCAGTTTCGAGACCGGCTACACCTTC
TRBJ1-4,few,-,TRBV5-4,CASSLAGGNEKLFF,TGTGCCAGCAGCTTGGCCGGCGGGAATGAAAAACTGTTTTTT
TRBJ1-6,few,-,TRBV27,CASSLAPPGSNNSPLHF,TGTGCCAGCAGTTTAGCGCCTCCCGGGAGTAATAATTCACCCCTCCACTTT
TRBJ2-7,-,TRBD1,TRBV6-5,CASSNDRGTYEQYF,TGTGCCAGCAGCAATGACAGGGGGACCTACGAGCAGTACTTC
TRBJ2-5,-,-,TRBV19,CASSPSGVQTQYF,TGTGCCAGTAGCCCCTCAGGAGTACAGACCCAGTACTTC
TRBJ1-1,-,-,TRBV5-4,CASSLGQAVMNTEAFF,TGTGCCAGCAGCCTTGGCCAGGCGGTAATGAACACTGAAGCTTTCTTT
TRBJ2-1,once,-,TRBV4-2,CASSQDPRQSEQFF,TGTGCCAGCAGCCAAGATCCCCGACAGTCTGAGCAGTTCTTC
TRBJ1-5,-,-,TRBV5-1,CASSPQQGQPQHF,TGCGCCAGCAGCCCCCAACAGGGTCAGCCCCAGCATTTT
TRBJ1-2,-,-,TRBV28,CASHGMLGYTF,TGTGCCAGTCATGGCATGTTGGGCTACACCTTC
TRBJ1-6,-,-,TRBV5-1,CASSLEIGSDSPLHF,TGCGCCAGCAGCTTGGAGATAGGTTCGGATTCACCCCTCCACTTT
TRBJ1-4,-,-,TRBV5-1,CASSLNWIYSEKLFF,TGCGCCAGCAGCTTGAATTGGATTTATAGTGAAAAACTGTTTTTT
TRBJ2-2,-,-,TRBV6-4,CASSKMNTGELFF,TGTGCCAGCAGCAAGATGAACACCGGGGAGCTGTTTTTT